This T cell receptor beta chain was captured in a study of T cells in Graves' hyperthyroidism and ophthalmopathy. Study-level results: Most expanded thyroid clonotypes above 0.001 also appeared in blood.

This clonotype turned up a few times. The target antigen is unknown. Regions amplified from RNA transcripts were the TCR beta CDR3 regions. During a first-round RT-PCR of the TCR CDR3, the HTBI primer set was used. One entry per CDR3 protein results from TCRdb running MiXCR on the multiplex PCR reads. The sample contains about 640,000 distinct CDR3 sequences, around 20% of which appear only once. Trimming left V 3 bases short and J 7 bases short, with 15 bases between. This CDR3 contains 14 residues. Germline V gives CDR1 SNHLY, CDR2 FYNNEI. It was 8 to 10 ml of fresh peripheral blood that supplied the PBMCs.

This receptor was obtained from a man between 25 and 39 years old with Graves' ophthalmopathy. The rearrangement joins TRBV2 to TRBJ1-2, with a tentative D call TRBD1 (5 bases). Source material: blood. The CDR3 sequence: CASSERDRYRGYTF. The CDR3 bases are TGTGCCAGCAGTGAGCGCGACAGATATCGTGGCTACACCTTC.